The clone carrying this T cell receptor (beta chain) was counted at least ten times. Its target is unknown. The entry originates in a study of blood T cells in healthy people across ages. V lost 0 bases and J 6 bases, leaving 10 bases between the germline ends. CDR1 is SGHRS, CDR2 YFSETQ, per germline. This CDR3 is 14 amino acids long. A sample-barcoded 5' primer and a J-beta primer mix were used in a second PCR of roughly 6 to 11 cycles. TCRdb re-called the 5' RACE reads with MiXCR, one entry per CDR3 protein. The sample consists of some 1.5 million distinct CDR3 sequences, 28% of them appearing once. General study results and limits: Unsorted PBMCs ruled out conclusive naive versus antigen-experienced comparison. The fall in TCR beta diversity per million T cells was roughly linear with age.

V and J are TRBV5-1 and TRBJ2-4; no firm D call. The sample was blood. The receptor was derived from a woman aged 30 to 39 in good health. The CDR3 DNA reads as TGCGCCAGCAGCTTGGAACCGCAGAGAAACATTCAGTACTTC. This translates into CASSLEPQRNIQYF.